This TCR beta chain was identified in a study of cytomegalovirus exposure and HLA in healthy donors. Overall study results and limits: Common viral pathogens (according to a later analysis) appeared linked to several of the most significant clusters.

Vbeta (60) and Jbeta (13) primers were used in the PCR. Assay: immunoSEQ multiplex PCR; the TCRdb copy retains only in-frame clones and omits some. The data show some 200,000 clones, approximately 80% seen once. In the case of this clone: Antigen unknown.

The sequence was obtained from a woman in her thirties in good health and CMV-seronegative. The sequencing input was PBMCs.

The CDR3 coding sequence is TGTGCCAGCAGCCAAGTAGAGCTCTTGAACACTGAAGCTTTCTTT. The encoded protein is CASSQVELLNTEAFF. The V call is TRBV4-2, the J call TRBJ1-1, with no clear D. Germline-derived CDR1 and CDR2 are LGHNA and YNFKEQ. Trimming shortened V by 1 base and J by 0 bases, and 9 bases separated the two germline ends. The CDR3 sequence is 15 residues long.